The next 10 T cell receptor beta chains were all read from a single sample in a study of shared clonotypes between healthy human individuals. The protocol was immunoSEQ multiplex PCR, while the TCRdb copy is restricted to in-frame clones and leaves out a portion. Of more than 2 million clones in the sample, more than 90% were seen once. Material: naive CD4+ T cells sorted from blood. Subset: CD45RA+ positively selected. The receptors come from a man younger than 35 in good health.

The CDR3 reads CASSQDNSYEQYF. In DNA, the CDR3 is TGTGCCAGCAGTCAGGACAACTCCTACGAGCAGTACTTC. The chain uses TRBV5-5 and TRBJ2-7; TRBD1 is a possible D gene (5 bases). The germline V and J ends were trimmed by 5 bases and 0 bases, with 9 bases remaining between them. CDR3 size: 13 residues. Germline CDR1 and CDR2: SGHKS and YYEKEE (reference sequence). Full variable domain (missing parts from reference TRBV5-5 and TRBJ2-7): DAGVTQSPTHLIKTRGQQVTLRCSPISGHKSVSWYQQVLGQGPQFIFQYYEKEERGRGNFPDRFSARQFPNYSSELNVNALLLGDSALYLCASSQDNSYEQYFGPGTRLTVT.

This rearrangement joins TRBV9 to TRBJ1-3; unclear D gene. The CDR3 is made up of 14 amino acids. Germline V gene lookup returns CDR1 SGDLS and CDR2 YYNGEE. Trimming removed 0 bases at V and 4 bases at J, with 8 bases between. The DNA of the CDR3 is TGTGCCAGCAGCGTAGTGCACTCCGGAAACACCATATATTTT. Translated, it gives CASSVVHSGNTIYF. Complete variable domain (other parts from reference TRBV9 and TRBJ1-3): DSGVTQTPKHLITATGQRVTLRCSPRSGDLSVYWYQQSLDQGLQFLIQYYNGEERAKGNILERFSAQQFPDLHSELNLSSLELGDSALYFCASSVVHSGNTIYFGEGSWLTVV.

This clone was detected a few times. The chain carries TRBV29-1 and TRBJ1-1; possible D gene TRBD1, 6 bases. The CDR3 sequence is 13 residues long. Trimming stripped 6 bases from V and 8 bases from J, with 19 bases between. Germline V gene data show CDR1 as SQVTM and CDR2 as ANQGSEA. CDR3 sequence reads: CSVVGTIAVEAFF. The CDR3 DNA follows: TGCAGCGTAGTTGGGACAATAGCCGTGGAAGCTTTCTTT.

This chain uses TRBV7-9 with TRBJ2-3; D unresolved. The length of the CDR3 is 14 residues. The germline V gene encodes CDR1 SEHNR and CDR2 FQNEAQ (reference sequence). With 1 base removed from V and 4 bases from J, the gap between germline ends came to 9 bases. The CDR3 region has the DNA TGTGCCAGCAGCTTAGTTGGGATCGCAGATACGCAGTATTTT. Translating it yields CASSLVGIADTQYF.

Only one count was recorded for this clone. Other DNA sequences within the sample encode an identical CDR3. For the CDR3, the DNA is TGTGCCAGCTCACCACAGGGGAAGAACACTGAAGCTTTCTTT. It translates to CASSPQGKNTEAFF. This chain links TRBV18 with TRBJ1-1, with TRBD1 as a possible D gene (5 bases). The V end lost 1 base, the J end lost 1 base, and 7 bases lay between the germline ends. There are 14 residues in the CDR3. Per germline, CDR1 KGHSH and CDR2 LQKENI.

Of note for this clone: This sample includes further DNA sequences coding for the same CDR3. This chain connects TRBV11-2 to TRBJ2-7, with D tentatively TRBD2 (6 bases). The V and J ends lost 0 bases and 2 bases respectively, with 8 bases between them. CDR1 SGHAT and CDR2 FQNNGV come from the germline V gene. The CDR3 is 14 residues long. The CDR3 spells CASSLDRGTYEQYF. CDR3 bases: TGTGCCAGCAGCTTAGATCGGGGGACCTACGAGCAGTACTTC.

V usage is TRBV10-3 and J usage is TRBJ2-3, with 11 bases lining up with TRBD1. Germline V gene lookup returns CDR1 ENHRY and CDR2 SYGVKD. CDR3 length equals 15 residues. V trimming: 2 bases; J trimming: 5 bases; junction bases outside the gene matches: 3. The chain's CDR3 is CAISEGQGAGDTQYF. CDR3 DNA sequence: TGTGCCATCAGTGAGGGACAGGGGGCTGGAGATACGCAGTATTTT.

The rearrangement links TRBV4-3 to TRBJ2-1, with a tentative D call TRBD2 (5 bases). The CDR3 is 16 residues long. Trimming removed 1 base at V and 2 bases at J, with 12 bases between. Per the germline V gene, CDR1 is LGHNA and CDR2 is YSLEER. The chain's CDR3 is CASSQVYPGTYNEQFF. The CDR3 coding sequence is TGCGCCAGCAGCCAAGTGTATCCGGGAACCTACAATGAGCAGTTCTTC.

The chain uses TRBV27 and TRBJ1-1; no clear D. Germline CDR1 reads MNHEY; CDR2 reads SMNVEV (reference sequence). V lost 2 bases and J lost 0, with 4 bases in between. The length of the CDR3 is 13 residues. The CDR3 here is CASSLGLNTEAFF. The CDR3, as DNA: TGTGCCAGCAGTTTAGGGTTGAACACTGAAGCTTTCTTT.

The rearrangement uses TRBV27 and TRBJ2-2, with 9 bases that match TRBD2. The CDR3 loop spans 17 amino acids. The junction had 7 bases not matched to a gene; V was cut back by 5 bases and J by 0 bases. Per the germline V gene, CDR1 is MNHEY and CDR2 is SMNVEV (reference sequence). The CDR3 DNA sequence: TGTGCCAGCAGTACCCCGGGACTAGCCCCGAACACCGGGGAGCTGTTTTTT. Amino acid sequence: CASSTPGLAPNTGELFF.